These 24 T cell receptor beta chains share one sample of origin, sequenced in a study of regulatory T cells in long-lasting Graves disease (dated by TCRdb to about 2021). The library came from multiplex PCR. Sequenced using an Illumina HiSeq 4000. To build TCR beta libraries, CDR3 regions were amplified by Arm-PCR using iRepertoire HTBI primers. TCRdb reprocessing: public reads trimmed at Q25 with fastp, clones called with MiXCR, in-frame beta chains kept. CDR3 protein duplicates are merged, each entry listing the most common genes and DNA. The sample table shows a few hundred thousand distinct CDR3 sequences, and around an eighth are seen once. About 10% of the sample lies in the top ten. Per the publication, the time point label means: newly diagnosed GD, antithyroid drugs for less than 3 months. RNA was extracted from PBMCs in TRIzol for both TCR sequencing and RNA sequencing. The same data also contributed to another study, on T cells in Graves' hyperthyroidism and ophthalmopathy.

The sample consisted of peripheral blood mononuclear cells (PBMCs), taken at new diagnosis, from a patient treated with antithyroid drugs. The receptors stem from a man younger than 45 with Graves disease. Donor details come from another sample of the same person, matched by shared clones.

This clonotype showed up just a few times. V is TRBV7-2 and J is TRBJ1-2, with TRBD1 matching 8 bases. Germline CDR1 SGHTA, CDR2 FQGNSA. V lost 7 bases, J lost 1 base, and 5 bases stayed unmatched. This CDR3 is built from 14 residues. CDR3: CASTLTGDNYGYTF. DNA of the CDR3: TGTGCCAGCACCTTGACAGGGGATAACTATGGCTACACCTTC.

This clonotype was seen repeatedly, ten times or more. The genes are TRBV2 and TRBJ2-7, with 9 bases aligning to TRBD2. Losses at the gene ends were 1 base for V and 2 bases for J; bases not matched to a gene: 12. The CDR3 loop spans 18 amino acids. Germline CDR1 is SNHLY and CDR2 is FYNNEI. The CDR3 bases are TGTGCCAGCAGTGAAGAAGGGGCGGGAGGGCCGTGGGCCTACGAGCAGTACTTC. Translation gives CASSEEGAGGPWAYEQYF.

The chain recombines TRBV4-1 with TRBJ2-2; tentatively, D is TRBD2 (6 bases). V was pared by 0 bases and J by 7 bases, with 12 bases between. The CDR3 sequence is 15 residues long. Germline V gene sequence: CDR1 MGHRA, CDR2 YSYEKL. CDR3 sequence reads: CASSQEGGANGELFF. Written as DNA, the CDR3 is TGCGCCAGCAGCCAAGAGGGGGGAGCAAACGGGGAGCTGTTTTTT.

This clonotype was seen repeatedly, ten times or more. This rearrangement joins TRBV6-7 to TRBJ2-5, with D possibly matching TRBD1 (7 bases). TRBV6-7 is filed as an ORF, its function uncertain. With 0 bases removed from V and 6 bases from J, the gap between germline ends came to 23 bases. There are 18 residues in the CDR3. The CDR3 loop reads CASSYSTLDRRVEKTQYF. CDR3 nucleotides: TGTGCCAGCAGTTACTCGACCCTGGACAGGAGGGTCGAAAAGACCCAGTACTTC.

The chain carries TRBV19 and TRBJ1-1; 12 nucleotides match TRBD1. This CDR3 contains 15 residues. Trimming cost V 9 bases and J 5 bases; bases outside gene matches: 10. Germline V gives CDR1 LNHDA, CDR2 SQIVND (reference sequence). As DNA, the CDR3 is TGTGCCAGCCGGGACAGGGGGCAGGTGGGGACTGAAGCTTTCTTT. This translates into CASRDRGQVGTEAFF. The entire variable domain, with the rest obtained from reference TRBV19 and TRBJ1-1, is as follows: DGGITQSPKYLFRKEGQNVTLSCEQNLNHDAMYWYRQDPGQGLRLIYYSQIVNDFQKGDIAEGYSVSREKKESFPLTVTSAQKNPTAFYLCASRDRGQVGTEAFFGQGTRLTVV.

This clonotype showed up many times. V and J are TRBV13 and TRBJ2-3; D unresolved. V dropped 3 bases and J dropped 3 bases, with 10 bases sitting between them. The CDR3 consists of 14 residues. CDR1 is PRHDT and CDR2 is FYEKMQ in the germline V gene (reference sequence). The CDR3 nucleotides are TGTGCCAGCAGCTTCTTGCTAGGTACAGATACGCAGTATTTT. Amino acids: CASSFLLGTDTQYF.

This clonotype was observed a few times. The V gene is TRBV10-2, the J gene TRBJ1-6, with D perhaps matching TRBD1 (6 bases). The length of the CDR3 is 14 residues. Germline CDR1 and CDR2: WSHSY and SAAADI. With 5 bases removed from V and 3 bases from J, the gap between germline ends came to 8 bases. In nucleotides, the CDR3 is TGCGCCAGCAGTCAGGGGATCTATAATTCACCCCTCCACTTT. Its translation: CASSQGIYNSPLHF.

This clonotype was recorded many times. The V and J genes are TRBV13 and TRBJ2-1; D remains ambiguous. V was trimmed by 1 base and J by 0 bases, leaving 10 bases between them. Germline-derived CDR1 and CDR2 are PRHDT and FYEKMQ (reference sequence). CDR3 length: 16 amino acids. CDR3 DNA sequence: TGTGCCAGCAGCTTAGAAGGAAGAAGCTCCTACAATGAGCAGTTCTTC. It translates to CASSLEGRSSYNEQFF.

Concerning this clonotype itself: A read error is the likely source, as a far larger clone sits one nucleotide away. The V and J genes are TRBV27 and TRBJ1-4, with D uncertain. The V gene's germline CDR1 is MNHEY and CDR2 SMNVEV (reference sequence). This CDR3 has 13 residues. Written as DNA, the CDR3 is TGTGGCAGCATTAGGGAGGCTGGGGAAAAACTGTTTTTT. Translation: CGSIREAGEKLFF. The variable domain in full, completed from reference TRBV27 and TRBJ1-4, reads EAQVTQNPRYLITVTGKKLTVTCSQNMNHEYMSWYRQDPGLGLRQIYYSMNVEVTDKGDVPEGYKVSRKEKRNFPLILESPSPNQTSLYFCGSIREAGEKLFFGSGTQLSVL.

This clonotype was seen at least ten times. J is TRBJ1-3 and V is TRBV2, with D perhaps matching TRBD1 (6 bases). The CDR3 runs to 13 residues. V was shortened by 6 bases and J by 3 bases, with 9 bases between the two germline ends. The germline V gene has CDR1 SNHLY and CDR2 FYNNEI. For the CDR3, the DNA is TGTGCCAGCAGGGACAGTTATGGAAACACCATATATTTT. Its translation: CASRDSYGNTIYF. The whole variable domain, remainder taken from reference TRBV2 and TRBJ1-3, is EPEVTQTPSHQVTQMGQEVILRCVPISNHLYFYWYRQILGQKVEFLVSFYNNEISEKSEIFDDQFSVERPDGSNFTLKIRSTKLEDSAMYFCASRDSYGNTIYFGEGSWLTVV.

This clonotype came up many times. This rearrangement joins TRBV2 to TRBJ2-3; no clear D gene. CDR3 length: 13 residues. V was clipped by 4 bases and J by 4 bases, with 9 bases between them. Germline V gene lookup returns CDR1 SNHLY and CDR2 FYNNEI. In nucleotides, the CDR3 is TGTGCCAGCAGTGGCCTTTGGTCAGATACGCAGTATTTT. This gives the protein CASSGLWSDTQYF.

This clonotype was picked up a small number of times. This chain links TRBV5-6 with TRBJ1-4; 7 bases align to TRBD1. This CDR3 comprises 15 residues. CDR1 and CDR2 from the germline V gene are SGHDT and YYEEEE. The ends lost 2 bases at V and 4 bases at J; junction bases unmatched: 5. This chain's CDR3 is CASSFQGGDNEKLFF. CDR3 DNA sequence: TGTGCCAGCAGCTTTCAAGGGGGCGATAATGAAAAACTGTTTTTT. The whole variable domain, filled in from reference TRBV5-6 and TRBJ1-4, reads DAGVTQSPTHLIKTRGQQVTLRCSPKSGHDTVSWYQQALGQGPQFIFQYYEEEERQRGNFPDRFSGHQFPNYSSELNVNALLLGDSALYLCASSFQGGDNEKLFFGSGTQLSVL.

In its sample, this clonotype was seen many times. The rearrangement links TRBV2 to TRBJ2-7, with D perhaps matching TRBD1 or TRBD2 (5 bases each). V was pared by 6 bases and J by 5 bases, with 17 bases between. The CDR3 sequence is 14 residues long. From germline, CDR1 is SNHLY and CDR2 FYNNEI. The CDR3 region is CASRGPAGPDEQYF. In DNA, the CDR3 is TGTGCCAGCAGGGGACCGGCAGGGCCCGACGAGCAGTACTTC.

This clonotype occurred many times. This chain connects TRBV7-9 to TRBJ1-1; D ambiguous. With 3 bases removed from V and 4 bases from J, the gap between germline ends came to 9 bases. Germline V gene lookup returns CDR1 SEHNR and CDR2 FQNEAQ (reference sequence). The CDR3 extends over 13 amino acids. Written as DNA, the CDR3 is TGTGCCAGCAGCTTCGGGGTAATCACTGAAGCTTTCTTT. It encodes CASSFGVITEAFF.

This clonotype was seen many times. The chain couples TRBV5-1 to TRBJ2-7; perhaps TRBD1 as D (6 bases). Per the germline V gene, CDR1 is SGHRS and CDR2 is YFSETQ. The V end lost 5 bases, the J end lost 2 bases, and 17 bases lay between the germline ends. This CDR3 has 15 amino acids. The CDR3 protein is CASRVLGQRPYEQYF. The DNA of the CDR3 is TGCGCCAGCAGGGTTCTGGGACAAAGGCCCTACGAGCAGTACTTC.

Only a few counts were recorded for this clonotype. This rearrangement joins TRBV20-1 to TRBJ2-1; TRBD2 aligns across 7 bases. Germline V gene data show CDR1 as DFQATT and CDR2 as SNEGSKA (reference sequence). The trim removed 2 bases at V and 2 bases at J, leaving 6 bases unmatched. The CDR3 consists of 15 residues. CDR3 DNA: TGCAGTGCTAGACCCACCGGGGGGACCTACAATGAGCAGTTCTTC. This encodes CSARPTGGTYNEQFF.

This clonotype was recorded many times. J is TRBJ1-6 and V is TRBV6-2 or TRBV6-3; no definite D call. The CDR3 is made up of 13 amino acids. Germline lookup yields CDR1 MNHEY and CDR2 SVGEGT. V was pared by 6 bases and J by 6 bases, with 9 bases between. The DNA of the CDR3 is TGTGCCAGCAGGGGTGAAGCTAATTCACCCCTCCACTTT. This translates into CASRGEANSPLHF.

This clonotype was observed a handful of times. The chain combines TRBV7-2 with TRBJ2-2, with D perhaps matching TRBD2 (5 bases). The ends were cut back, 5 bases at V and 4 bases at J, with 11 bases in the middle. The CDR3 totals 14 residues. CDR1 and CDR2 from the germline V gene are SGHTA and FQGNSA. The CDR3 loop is CASSALGSTGELFF. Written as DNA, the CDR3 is TGTGCCAGCAGCGCACTAGGGAGCACCGGGGAGCTGTTTTTT. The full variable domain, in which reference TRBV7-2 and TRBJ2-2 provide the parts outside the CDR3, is GAGVSQSPSNKVTEKGKDVELRCDPISGHTALYWYRQSLGQGLEFLIYFQGNSAPDKSGLPSDRFSAERTGGSVSTLTIQRTQQEDSAVYLCASSALGSTGELFFGEGSRLTVL.

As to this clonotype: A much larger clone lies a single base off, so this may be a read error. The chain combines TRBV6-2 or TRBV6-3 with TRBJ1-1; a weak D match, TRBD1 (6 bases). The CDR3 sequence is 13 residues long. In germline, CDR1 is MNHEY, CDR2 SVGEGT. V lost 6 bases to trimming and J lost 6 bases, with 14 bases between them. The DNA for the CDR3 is TGTGCCAGCAGGGAAGACAGGCTGGCTGAAGCTTTCTTT. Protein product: CASREDRLAEAFF.

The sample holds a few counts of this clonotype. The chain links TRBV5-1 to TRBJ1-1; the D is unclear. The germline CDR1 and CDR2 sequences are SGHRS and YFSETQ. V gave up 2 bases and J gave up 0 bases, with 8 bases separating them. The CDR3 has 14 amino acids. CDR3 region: CASSLLTMNTEAFF. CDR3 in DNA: TGCGCCAGCAGCTTACTGACCATGAACACTGAAGCTTTCTTT.

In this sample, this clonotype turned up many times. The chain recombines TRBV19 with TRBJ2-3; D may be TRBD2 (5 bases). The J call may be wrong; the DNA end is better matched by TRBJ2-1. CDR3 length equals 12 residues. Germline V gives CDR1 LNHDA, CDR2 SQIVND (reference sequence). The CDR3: CAILGGRGEQFF. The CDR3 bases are TGTGCCATTCTGGGCGGCCGCGGGGAGCAGTTCTTC.

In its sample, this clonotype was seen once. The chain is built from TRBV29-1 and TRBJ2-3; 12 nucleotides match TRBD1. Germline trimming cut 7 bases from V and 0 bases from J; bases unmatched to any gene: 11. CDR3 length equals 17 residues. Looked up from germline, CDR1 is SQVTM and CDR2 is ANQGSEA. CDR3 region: CSARAGQGATSTDTQYF. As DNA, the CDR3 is TGCAGCGCCCGGGCGGGACAGGGGGCGACTAGCACAGATACGCAGTATTTT.

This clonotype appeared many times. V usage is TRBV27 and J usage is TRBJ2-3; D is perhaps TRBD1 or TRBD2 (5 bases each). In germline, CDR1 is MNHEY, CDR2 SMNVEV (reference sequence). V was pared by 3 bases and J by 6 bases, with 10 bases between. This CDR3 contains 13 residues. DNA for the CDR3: TGTGCCAGCAGTTTGGGACCCCGGGATACGCAGTATTTT. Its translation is CASSLGPRDTQYF.

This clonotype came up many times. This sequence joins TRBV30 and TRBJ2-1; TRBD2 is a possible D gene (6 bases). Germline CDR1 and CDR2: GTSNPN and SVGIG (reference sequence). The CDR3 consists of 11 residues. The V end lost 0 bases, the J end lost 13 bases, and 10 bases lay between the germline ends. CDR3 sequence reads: CAWSVGSLQFF. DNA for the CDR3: TGTGCCTGGAGTGTCGGGAGCCTCCAGTTCTTC.